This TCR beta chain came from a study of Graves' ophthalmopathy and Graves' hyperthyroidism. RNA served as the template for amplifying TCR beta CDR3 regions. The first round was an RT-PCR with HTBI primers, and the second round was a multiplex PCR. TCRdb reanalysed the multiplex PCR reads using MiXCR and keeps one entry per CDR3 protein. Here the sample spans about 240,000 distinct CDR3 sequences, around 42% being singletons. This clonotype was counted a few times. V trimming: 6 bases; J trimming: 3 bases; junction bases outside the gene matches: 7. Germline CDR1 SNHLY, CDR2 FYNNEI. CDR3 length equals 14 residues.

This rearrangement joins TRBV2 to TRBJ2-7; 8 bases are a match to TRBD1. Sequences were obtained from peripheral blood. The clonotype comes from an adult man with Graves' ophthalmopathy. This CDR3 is CASRAYRGVYEQYF. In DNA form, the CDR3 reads TGTGCCAGCAGGGCCTACAGGGGGGTCTACGAGCAGTACTTC.